This is a list of T cell receptor beta chains from one sample in a study of vaccination effects on CD4 cells after COVID-19. This table comes from immunoSEQ multiplex PCR, and its TCRdb copy is limited to in-frame clones, with some not included. The sample has 45,000 to 55,000 clones; over 60% are singletons. The antigens for these receptors are not known. Sample: CD4+ T cells from PBMCs cultured without peptide, taken after COVID-19 vaccination. The receptors come from a human donor who had a prior SARS-CoV-2 infection. Each CDR3 is given with its conserved first and last residue. Fields, in order: D gene, V gene, clone size, J gene, CDR3 protein, CDR3 DNA. The D gene is left open where the match is weak. Clone size is stated in some rows and not others, as once, few, many or a class when expanded.

d_gene: -; v_gene: TRBV7-2; abundance: -; j_gene: TRBJ1-2; CDR3aa: CASSLVAGMVYGYTF; CDR3nt: TGTGCCAGCAGCTTAGTCGCAGGGATGGTATATGGCTACACCTTC
d_gene: -; v_gene: TRBV6-6; abundance: -; j_gene: TRBJ1-5; CDR3aa: CASSAGQKFGQPQHF; CDR3nt: TGTGCCAGCAGTGCCGGACAGAAGTTCGGTCAGCCCCAGCATTTT
d_gene: TRBD1; v_gene: TRBV2; abundance: -; j_gene: TRBJ2-3; CDR3aa: CASSPGQGGTDTQYF; CDR3nt: TGTGCCAGCAGTCCGGGACAGGGCGGCACAGATACGCAGTATTTT
d_gene: TRBD1; v_gene: TRBV28; abundance: -; j_gene: TRBJ1-1; CDR3aa: CASSFSQTGRTEAFF; CDR3nt: TGTGCCAGCAGTTTCTCCCAGACAGGGCGAACTGAAGCTTTCTTT
d_gene: -; v_gene: TRBV7-9; abundance: -; j_gene: TRBJ2-2; CDR3aa: CASSLDYSTNTGELFF; CDR3nt: TGTGCCAGCAGCTTAGATTACTCAACGAACACCGGGGAGCTGTTTTTT
d_gene: TRBD2; v_gene: TRBV3-1/TRBV3-2; abundance: -; j_gene: TRBJ2-1; CDR3aa: CASSQDLGLAGAAGDEQFF; CDR3nt: TGTGCCAGCAGCCAAGATCTTGGACTAGCGGGGGCGGCAGGAGACGAGCAGTTCTTC
d_gene: -; v_gene: TRBV11-3; abundance: few; j_gene: TRBJ2-7; CDR3aa: CASSLGHELYEQYF; CDR3nt: TGTGCCAGCAGCTTAGGCCACGAACTCTACGAGCAGTACTTC
d_gene: TRBD1; v_gene: TRBV5-1; abundance: -; j_gene: TRBJ1-5; CDR3aa: CASSSGTGGFWNQPQHF; CDR3nt: TGCGCCAGCAGCTCCGGGACAGGGGGTTTCTGGAATCAGCCCCAGCATTTT
d_gene: -; v_gene: TRBV11-3; abundance: once; j_gene: TRBJ1-1; CDR3aa: CASSLKAWWGLDDTEAFF; CDR3nt: TGTGCCAGCAGCTTAAAGGCCTGGTGGGGTCTCGACGACACTGAAGCTTTCTTT
d_gene: TRBD2; v_gene: TRBV5-4; abundance: -; j_gene: TRBJ2-2; CDR3aa: CASSSGLAGGNTGELFF; CDR3nt: TGTGCCAGCAGCTCGGGACTAGCGGGGGGGAACACCGGGGAGCTGTTTTTT
d_gene: -; v_gene: TRBV5-1; abundance: -; j_gene: TRBJ2-3; CDR3aa: CASSVSTDTQYF; CDR3nt: TGCGCCAGCAGCGTTAGCACAGATACGCAGTATTTT